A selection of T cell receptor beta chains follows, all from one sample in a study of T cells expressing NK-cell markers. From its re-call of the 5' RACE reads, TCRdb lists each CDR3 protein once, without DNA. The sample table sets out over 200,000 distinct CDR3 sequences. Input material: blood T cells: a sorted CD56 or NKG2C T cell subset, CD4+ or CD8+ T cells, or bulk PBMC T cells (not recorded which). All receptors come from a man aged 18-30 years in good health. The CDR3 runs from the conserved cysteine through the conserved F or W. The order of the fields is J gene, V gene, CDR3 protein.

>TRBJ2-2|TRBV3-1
CASLLGSGRAGELFF
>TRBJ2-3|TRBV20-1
CSVPEWAGTDTQYF
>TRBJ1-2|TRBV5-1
CASSLGPTGGNYGYTF
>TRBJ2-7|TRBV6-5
CASSYGRDPNYEQYF
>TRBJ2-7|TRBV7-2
CASSPRTGARSSYEQYF
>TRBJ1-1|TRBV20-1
CSARGLSTGGTEAFF
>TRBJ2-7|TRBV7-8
CASRARTGQGSYEQYF
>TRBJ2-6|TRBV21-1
CASSKERDSRSGANVLTF
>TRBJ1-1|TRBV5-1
CASSLIPGSDAEAFF
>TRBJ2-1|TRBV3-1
CASSQDRGPYNEQFF
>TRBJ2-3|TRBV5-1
CASSLVSSGSRTDTQYF
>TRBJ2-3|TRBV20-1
CSASASRRVKTDTQYF
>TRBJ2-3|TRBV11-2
CASSEQVLWEGSTDTQYF
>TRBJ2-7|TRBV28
CASSFIRGASFFTIYEQYF
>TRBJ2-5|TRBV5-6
CASSLAALQETQYF
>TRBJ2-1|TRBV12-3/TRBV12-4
CASIPKGRGPYNEQFF
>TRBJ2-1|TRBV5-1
CASSSRDRGDNEQFF
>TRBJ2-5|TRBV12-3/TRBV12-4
CASSSGLAGQGETQYF
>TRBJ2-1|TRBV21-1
CASSKIGRSGRTSREDEQFF
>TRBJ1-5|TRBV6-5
CASSPPGQPQHF
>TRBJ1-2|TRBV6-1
CASKIGTANYGYTF
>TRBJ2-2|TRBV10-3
CAAAPGLGTGELFF
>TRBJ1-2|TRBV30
CAWKAGAINYGYTF
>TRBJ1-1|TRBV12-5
CASGLDTGLEAFF
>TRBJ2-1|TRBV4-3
CASSQETGGAGNEQFF
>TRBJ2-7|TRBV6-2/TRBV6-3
CASSGRPYEQYF
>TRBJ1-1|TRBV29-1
CSVGQDRAFSEAFF
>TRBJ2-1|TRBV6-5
CASSYSHTGGNEQFF
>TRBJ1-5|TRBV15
CATSRGLEDTQPQHF
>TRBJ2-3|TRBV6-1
CASSGKREVRTDTQYF
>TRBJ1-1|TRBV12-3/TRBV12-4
CASIKPGGPEAFF
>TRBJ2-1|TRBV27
CASSPLVSLRDMEQFF
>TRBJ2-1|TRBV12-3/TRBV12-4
CASSGGLTRYGEQFF
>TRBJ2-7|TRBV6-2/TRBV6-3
CASSSTSTSGRLYEQYF
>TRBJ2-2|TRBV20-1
CGKQGNTGELFF
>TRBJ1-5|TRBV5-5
CASSLGWSNQPQHF
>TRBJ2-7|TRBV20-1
CSAGETRNSYEQYF
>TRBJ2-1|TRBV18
CASSPGTSFDEQFF
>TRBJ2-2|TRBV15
CATSRGDVTGELFF
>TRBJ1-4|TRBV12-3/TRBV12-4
CASSPGEKLFF
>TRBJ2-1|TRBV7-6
CASSLGASGAGEQFF
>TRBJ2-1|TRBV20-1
CSALLGAGGGGAYNEQFF
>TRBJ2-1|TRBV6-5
CASTPHQYPNEQFF
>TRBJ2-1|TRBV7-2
CASSRGTSPKQFF
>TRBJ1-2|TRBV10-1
CASSRDLYGYTF
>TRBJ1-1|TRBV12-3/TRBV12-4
CASSTRTGEAFF
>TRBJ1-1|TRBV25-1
CASSESGAMNTEAFF
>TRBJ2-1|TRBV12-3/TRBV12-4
CASQAESSYNEQFF
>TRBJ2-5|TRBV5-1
CASNRGGGQETQYF
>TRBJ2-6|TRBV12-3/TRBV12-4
CASSWTGGSGANVLTF
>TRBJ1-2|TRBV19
CASSIRGQGVNGYTF
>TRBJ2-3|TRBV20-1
CSATSGSDTQYF
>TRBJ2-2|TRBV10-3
CAISDGGELFF
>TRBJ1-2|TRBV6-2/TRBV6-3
CASSRDRVGGYTF
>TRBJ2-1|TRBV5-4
CASSLPPGTSGNNEQFF
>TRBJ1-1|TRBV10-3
CATWDRLNTEAFF
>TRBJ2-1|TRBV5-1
CASSLLQNEQFF